The next 10 T cell receptor beta chains were all read from a single sample in a study of identical twins. TCRdb re-called the 5' RACE reads through MiXCR, storing one row per CDR3 protein. The profile shows about 280,000 distinct CDR3 sequences, roughly 8.6% of them singletons. These data were likewise used in another study, on yellow fever vaccine responses in identical twins.

The sample comprised memory (CD45RO+) T cells sorted from blood. Receptor source: a woman between 18 and 29 years old in good health.

The V gene is TRBV3-1, the J gene TRBJ2-1; 11 bases agree with TRBD2. CDR1 is LGHDT, CDR2 YNNKEL, per germline (reference sequence). The J segment lost 10 bases and the V segment lost 3 bases, leaving 5 bases of the junction unmatched. CDR3 length: 14 amino acids. In DNA form, the CDR3 reads TGTGCCAGCAGCCATGTAGCGGGAGGGGGAGAGCAGTTCTTC. Translating it yields CASSHVAGGGEQFF.

This clonotype was detected only a few times. The chain has TRBV6-1 and TRBJ2-1; D is tentatively TRBD1 or TRBD2 (5 bases each). V gave up 8 bases and J gave up 3 bases, with 14 bases separating them. CDR3 length: 14 amino acids. Germline values: CDR1 MNHNS, CDR2 SASEGT. CDR3 nucleotides: TGTGCCAGCGCCAATTCAGGGAGCTACAATGAGCAGTTCTTC. Amino acid sequence: CASANSGSYNEQFF.

This clonotype was counted ten times or more. The rearrangement uses TRBV5-1 and TRBJ2-1, with D unclear. Germline loops: CDR1 SGHRS, CDR2 YFSETQ. The CDR3 has 15 residues. Trimming took 4 bases from V and 2 from J, leaving 13 bases between them. The DNA for the CDR3 is TGCGCCAGCAGCATACAAGACCTTACCTACAATGAGCAGTTCTTC. This sequence encodes CASSIQDLTYNEQFF.

V is TRBV19 and J is TRBJ2-3; the D is unclear. Germline CDR1 LNHDA, CDR2 SQIVND (reference sequence). This CDR3 comprises 18 residues. V lost 3 bases, J lost 1 base, and 20 bases lay in between. The CDR3 DNA is TGTGCCAGTAGTATCCCCTCGGGCTACCCAGGCCGCACAGATACGCAGTATTTT. Protein: CASSIPSGYPGRTDTQYF.

This clonotype occurred a few times. The V and J genes are TRBV13 and TRBJ2-2; D gene uncertain. The V gene lost 5 bases and the J gene lost 4 bases, with 14 bases spanning the gap. Germline V gene lookup returns CDR1 PRHDT and CDR2 FYEKMQ (reference sequence). This CDR3 region has 15 residues. The CDR3 loop reads CASSRWLQTTGELFF. Written as DNA, the CDR3 is TGTGCCAGCAGCAGATGGCTTCAGACCACCGGGGAGCTGTTTTTT.

The V call is TRBV5-8, the J call TRBJ2-2; 7 bases fit TRBD1. The germline V gene has CDR1 SGHTS and CDR2 YDEGEE. Germline trimming cut 4 bases from V and 1 base from J; bases unmatched to any gene: 7. The CDR3 covers 16 residues. The CDR3 protein is CASSLGQNLNTGELFF. CDR3 nucleotide sequence: TGTGCCAGCAGCCTGGGACAGAACCTGAACACCGGGGAGCTGTTTTTT.

This chain links TRBV6-1 with TRBJ2-5, with 15 bases identical to TRBD2. Germline CDR1 and CDR2: MNHNS and SASEGT. Germline trimming cut 6 bases from V and 7 bases from J; bases unmatched to any gene: 18. The CDR3 runs to 19 residues. The CDR3 DNA reads TGTGCCAGCAGCCCCATCCGGACTAGCGGGGGGGCCTGGGGGATGACCCAGTACTTC. Its protein is CASSPIRTSGGAWGMTQYF.

This clonotype was seen at least ten times. This chain links TRBV21-1 with TRBJ2-7; no check of the table's D call, TRBD1, against the DNA was made. TRBV21-1 has pseudogene status. The CDR3 extends over 13 amino acids. The CDR3 region is CASRTTGIYEQYV. In DNA, the CDR3 is TGTGCCAGCAGGACGACAGGGATCTACGAGCAGTACGTC.

J is TRBJ2-1 and V is TRBV5-1; maybe TRBD2 (6 bases). V lost 0 bases and J 7 bases, leaving 11 bases between the germline ends. CDR3 length: 14 residues. The germline gives CDR1 SGHRS, CDR2 YFSETQ. In DNA, the CDR3 is TGCGCCAGCAGCTTGGGGGGGGTGTGGAATGAGCAGTTCTTC. Translating gives CASSLGGVWNEQFF.

The chain links TRBV20-1 to TRBJ2-1; 10 positions match TRBD2. In germline, CDR1 is DFQATT, CDR2 SNEGSKA (reference sequence). The CDR3 has 14 amino acids. V lost 5 bases, J lost 8 bases, and 9 bases stayed unmatched. The CDR3 bases are TGCAGTGCTGTGAGCGGGAGGGCCTTCGATGAGCAGTTCTTC. Translating it yields CSAVSGRAFDEQFF.